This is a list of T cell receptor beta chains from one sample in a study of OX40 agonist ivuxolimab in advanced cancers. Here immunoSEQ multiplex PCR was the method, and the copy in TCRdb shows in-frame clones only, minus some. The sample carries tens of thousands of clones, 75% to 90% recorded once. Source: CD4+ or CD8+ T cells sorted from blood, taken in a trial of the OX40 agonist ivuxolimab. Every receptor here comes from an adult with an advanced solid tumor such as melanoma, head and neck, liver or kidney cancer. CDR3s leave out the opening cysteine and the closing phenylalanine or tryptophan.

ASSATGFYEQY,TRBV19
SVEGNYYEQY,TRBV29-1
ASSQDGTEETQY,TRBV4-1
ASSTTEGGVQPQH,TRBV7-9
AWSIGTTEAF,TRBV30
ASSFGRDAGYT,TRBV27
ASSFGTSAFDDEQF,TRBV27
ASSPRVGTEAF,TRBV7-8
ASSSSAYNEQF,TRBV27
ASSLVPGELF,TRBV13
ASTWVPGANEQY,TRBV27
ASSVGRWQDTQY,TRBV9
ASTSGHSYEQY,TRBV7-9
ASSQHGLSYEQY,TRBV4-1
AWSPYSYEQY,TRBV30
ASSLGAVSTDTQY,TRBV28
ASSTSSNQPQH,TRBV27
ASSSRTGETQY,TRBV7-8
ASREHPSGSFEQY,TRBV7-2
ASSPWTGEAYNEQF,TRBV9
ASSLASSYNEQF,TRBV5-1
ASSSLTSGRQVSYEQY,TRBV28
ASRGQMNTEAF,TRBV11-2
ASSLGARETQY,TRBV11-3
ASSQGAPANYGYT,TRBV16
ASSFRYNEKLF,TRBV5-4
ATGDGQNIEAF,TRBV15
ASSSLQNTEAF,TRBV19
ATSRAPDPAAEGYT,TRBV15
ASSPLEQQGAEAF,TRBV7-8
ASSAGTSGSSYNEQF,TRBV11-2
ASSPGQHYEQY,TRBV28
ASSVMGGTAGDTQY,TRBV9
ASSEALFSSQPQH,TRBV2
ASAQGRGTEAF,TRBV27
ASSFSASGTGELF,TRBV27
ASSPPIIGLENNEQF,TRBV10-2
ATSPGVGANVLT,TRBV15
ASSFWGTQDYNEQF,TRBV13
ASSFRLAGAHEQY,TRBV5-6
ASSFHLTFYEQY,TRBV19
ATLPWGGETQY,TRBV6-5
ASRGDRAPYGYT,TRBV5-1
ASSWRSGSYEQY,TRBV27
ASSSLPGQGASYANYGYT,TRBV28
ASNRRAGEPDTQY,TRBV5-1
ATSTLPGGEQY,TRBV15
ASSQRTGVFGGNTIY,TRBV4-1
ASSNGLATSDTQY,TRBV10-1
ASSVAEGLVEQF,TRBV9
ASSGTNTGELF,TRBV2
SALGRDYEQY,TRBV29-1
ASSLDGDGGYGYT,TRBV5-4